The entry that follows covers one TCR beta chain sequence. Its antigen is undetermined. Its ends do not fully match the called genes, so a read error is possible. The sample belongs to a study of CD8 T cells in ankylosing spondylitis. Whole-study results and caveats: Researchers report that disease-linked clones proved CD8+ and relatively rare in peripheral blood. Disease-linked clones were reportedly significantly enriched in matched ankylosing spondylitis synovial fluid. It appeared that ankylosing spondylitis blood was characterized by a TCR beta motif of several highly homologous variants.

By quantitative 5'-RACE with molecular barcodes, the TCR beta libraries were made. TCRdb re-derived calls from the 5' RACE reads in MiXCR, one entry per CDR3 protein. There are some 840,000 distinct CDR3 sequences in the sample; 10% to 15% occur only once, and 0.51% lies in the top ten. The specimen sequenced was blood, either unsorted or a sorted T cell fraction (not recorded which). The receptor was isolated from a male donor with ankylosing spondylitis.

CDR3 in amino acids: CTSSFPLRTSGWAGEQYF. DNA for the CDR3: TGCACCAGCAGTTTTCCCCTCCGGACTAGCGGGTGGGCTGGTGAGCAGTACTTC. V and J are TRBV27 and TRBJ2-7; 11 nucleotides agree with TRBD2. This CDR3 is built from 18 residues. Germline loops: CDR1 MNHEY, CDR2 SMNVEV (reference sequence).